This passage covers 24 T cell receptor beta chains from one sample sequenced in a study of type 1 regulatory T cells (TCRdb year 2021). The sequencer listed for this sample is Illumina MiSeq. TCRdb itself trimmed the public reads at Q25 with fastp, ran MiXCR and retained productive beta chains. Every CDR3 protein is listed once, alongside the most common genes and DNA of its rows. The sample table lists about 24,000 distinct CDR3 sequences, over 55% of them with a count of one. The ten largest clones represent less than 15% of the sample. No antigen has been identified for these receptors. The sample consisted of cultured T cells, either the whole culture or a sorted T cell fraction (not recorded which). The cell subset or site label on this specimen signifies: Tr1-enriched cell product generated in vitro against host alloantigens. The receptors here all came from a human donor in good health.

This chain connects TRBV20-1 to TRBJ2-3, with TRBD2 matching over 7 bases. There are 14 residues in the CDR3. Germline values: CDR1 DFQATT, CDR2 SNEGSKA (reference sequence). Unmatched junction bases numbered 4, after V lost 3 bases and J lost 1 base. The DNA of the CDR3 is TGCAGTGCTAGCGGGGGGATCGGCACAGATACGCAGTATTTT. The encoded protein is CSASGGIGTDTQYF.

The V and J genes are TRBV6-2 or TRBV6-3 and TRBJ2-1, with 8 bases that match TRBD2. There are 19 residues in the CDR3. Germline V lookup: CDR1 MNHEY, CDR2 SVGEGT. V was clipped by 0 bases and J by 2 bases; unmatched bases: 12. CDR3 region: CASSYSFGAGGFTYNEQFF. The CDR3 DNA reads TGTGCCAGCAGTTACTCGTTCGGGGCGGGGGGATTTACCTACAATGAGCAGTTCTTC.

V usage is TRBV5-5 and J usage is TRBJ2-7; 8 positions match TRBD1. With 0 bases clipped from V and 3 bases from J, the junction kept 8 bases outside the gene matches. The CDR3 totals 16 residues. Per germline, CDR1 SGHKS and CDR2 YYEKEE (reference sequence). The CDR3 reads CASSLGLQGVDYEQYF. The CDR3 bases are TGTGCCAGCAGCTTGGGCTTACAGGGGGTCGACTACGAGCAGTACTTC. Full variable domain (rest looked up from reference TRBV5-5 and TRBJ2-7): DAGVTQSPTHLIKTRGQQVTLRCSPISGHKSVSWYQQVLGQGPQFIFQYYEKEERGRGNFPDRFSARQFPNYSSELNVNALLLGDSALYLCASSLGLQGVDYEQYFGPGTRLTVT.

In DNA, the CDR3 is TGTGCCAGCAGCGCGAGCGTCGTACTCGAGCAGTACTTC. This sequence encodes CASSASVVLEQYF. The chain couples TRBV7-2 to TRBJ2-7; D is ambiguous. Trimming stripped 5 bases from V and 6 bases from J, with 14 bases between. The CDR3 has 13 residues. Germline V gene data show CDR1 as SGHTA and CDR2 as FQGNSA.

A word on this clonotype: The junction departs from germline at one end; a sequencing error may be responsible. This chain uses TRBV6-1 with TRBJ2-5, with D hard to call. Germline V gene lookup returns CDR1 MNHNS and CDR2 SASEGT. The CDR3 spans 14 residues. The CDR3 DNA follows: TGTGCCAGCAGGGAAGGCCGAAGGATTGGGACCCAGTACTTC. Protein sequence: CASREGRRIGTQYF.

Written as DNA, the CDR3 is TGTGCCATCAGTGACCGGGAACGTCCGTCTTCACCCCTCCACTTT. Amino acids: CAISDRERPSSPLHF. This chain uses TRBV10-3 with TRBJ1-6; D is uncertain. CDR1 and CDR2 (germline): ENHRY, SYGVKD. CDR3 length: 15 residues. The V end lost 3 bases, the J end lost 9 bases, and 15 bases lay between the germline ends.

V is TRBV4-2 and J is TRBJ2-1; D is possibly TRBD1 or TRBD2 (5 bases each). This CDR3 contains 18 residues. Germline loops: CDR1 LGHNA, CDR2 YNFKEQ. Trimming stripped 6 bases from V and 5 bases from J, with 26 bases between. The CDR3 protein is CASRAMGLAGPPNNEQFF. CDR3 nucleotide sequence: TGTGCCAGCAGGGCCATGGGGCTAGCAGGGCCGCCGAACAATGAGCAGTTCTTC.

By sample fraction, this clonotype is medium-sized. The rearrangement joins TRBV5-1 to TRBJ2-2; tentatively, D is TRBD1 (5 bases). Deletions cut 2 bases from V and 4 bases from J, with 15 bases between. CDR1 and CDR2 (germline): SGHRS, YFSETQ. The CDR3 sequence is 16 residues long. DNA for the CDR3: TGCGCCAGCAGCTTCGCAGGGTTGGGCAGCACCGGGGAGCTGTTTTTT. Its translation is CASSFAGLGSTGELFF.

V and J are TRBV4-3 and TRBJ1-1; D gene ambiguous. The V end was cut by 2 bases, the J end by 4 bases, with 14 bases between. The CDR3 runs 15 residues. Germline CDR1 and CDR2: LGHNA and YSLEER. CDR3 nucleotide sequence: TGCGCCAGCAGCCAATTCCGGACGAAGAGCACTGAAGCTTTCTTT. Translation gives CASSQFRTKSTEAFF.

The sample holds one count of this clonotype. The V gene is TRBV20-1, the J gene TRBJ2-3; TRBD2 aligns across 11 bases. The CDR3 extends over 15 amino acids. The V and J ends lost 5 bases and 0 bases, in that order; junction bases with no gene match: 4. Germline CDR1 DFQATT, CDR2 SNEGSKA (reference sequence). CDR3 amino acids: CSAPTSGASTDTQYF. The DNA for the CDR3 is TGCAGTGCTCCGACTAGCGGGGCAAGCACAGATACGCAGTATTTT.

The genes are TRBV2 and TRBJ2-1; 16 bases map to TRBD2. This CDR3 contains 19 residues. V trimming: 5 bases; J trimming: 1 base; junction bases outside the gene matches: 8. CDR1 and CDR2 (germline): SNHLY, FYNNEI. The CDR3 region has the DNA TGTGCCAGCAGTCACAGAGGGACTAGCGGGGGGGTTTCCTACAATGAGCAGTTCTTC. Encoded protein: CASSHRGTSGGVSYNEQFF.

This sequence joins TRBV11-2 and TRBJ2-3; D unresolved. This CDR3 is built from 15 residues. V was clipped by 1 base and J by 1 base, with 9 bases between them. Germline CDR1 reads SGHAT; CDR2 reads FQNNGV. The CDR3 nucleotides are TGTGCCAGCAGCTTAGTGGTGGCGCGCACAGATACGCAGTATTTT. As protein: CASSLVVARTDTQYF.

V is TRBV5-1 and J is TRBJ2-1; TRBD2 agrees at 7 bases. CDR3 length: 15 residues. The V segment lost 0 bases and the J segment 4 bases; nucleotides outside the gene matches: 4. Germline CDR1 SGHRS, CDR2 YFSETQ. CDR3 loop: CASSLAASGYNEQFF. CDR3 nucleotides: TGCGCCAGCAGCTTGGCGGCTAGCGGTTACAATGAGCAGTTCTTC.

This clonotype showed up just a few times. Compared with germline, one end of the junction differs, possibly owing to a read error. The V and J genes are TRBV7-9 and TRBJ1-2; D remains ambiguous. The CDR3 spans 15 residues. Germline V gene lookup returns CDR1 SEHNR and CDR2 FQNEAQ (reference sequence). The CDR3 reads CASSLSGIPNYGYTF. The CDR3 bases are TGTGCCAGCAGCTTATCGGGTATTCCTAACTATGGCTACACCTTT.

This chain uses TRBV5-1 with TRBJ2-1; TRBD2 matches at 8 bases. The V segment lost 0 bases and the J segment 0 bases; nucleotides outside the gene matches: 5. The CDR3 is 17 amino acids. Germline CDR1 and CDR2: SGHRS and YFSETQ. The CDR3 region has the DNA TGCGCCAGCAGCTTGGCCGCCGCGGGGGGCTCCTACAATGAGCAGTTCTTC. As protein: CASSLAAAGGSYNEQFF. Looking up the rest from reference TRBV5-1 and TRBJ2-1 gives the full variable domain: KAGVTQTPRYLIKTRGQQVTLSCSPISGHRSVSWYQQTPGQGLQFLFEYFSETQRNKGNFPGRFSGRQFSNSRSEMNVSTLELGDSALYLCASSLAAAGGSYNEQFFGPGTRLTVL.

This chain joins TRBV6-1 and TRBJ1-6; D uncertain. The CDR3 totals 17 residues. The germline CDR1 and CDR2 sequences are MNHNS and SASEGT. V lost 0 bases and J lost 0, with 9 bases in between. CDR3 sequence reads: CASSEATTRSYNSPLHF. CDR3 bases: TGTGCCAGCAGTGAAGCGACAACACGCTCCTATAATTCACCCCTCCACTTT.

This clonotype was seen a handful of times. The chain links TRBV4-2 to TRBJ2-3; 8 nucleotides align to TRBD1. This CDR3 has 16 residues. With 0 bases clipped from V and 1 base from J, the junction kept 3 bases outside the gene matches. Germline values: CDR1 LGHNA, CDR2 YNFKEQ. CDR3 DNA sequence: TGTGCCAGCAGCCAAGATCGGGGACAGGGCACAGATACGCAGTATTTT. Translating it yields CASSQDRGQGTDTQYF.

The chain recombines TRBV27 with TRBJ1-5; D is unresolved. Germline values: CDR1 MNHEY, CDR2 SMNVEV (reference sequence). The germline V and J ends were trimmed by 5 bases and 0 bases, with 14 bases remaining between them. The CDR3 runs 16 residues. Here the CDR3 reads CASSPAWTVSNQPQHF. The DNA for the CDR3 is TGTGCCAGCAGTCCCGCCTGGACGGTTAGCAATCAGCCCCAGCATTTT.

The genes are TRBV9 and TRBJ1-3, with no clear D. V lost 3 bases to trimming and J lost 0 bases, with 7 bases between them. CDR3 size: 14 residues. Germline values: CDR1 SGDLS, CDR2 YYNGEE. CDR3 in DNA: TGTGCCAGCAGCGATGTGGGCTCTGGAAACACCATATATTTT. Its translation is CASSDVGSGNTIYF. Supplemented by reference TRBV9 and TRBJ1-3, the full variable domain reads DSGVTQTPKHLITATGQRVTLRCSPRSGDLSVYWYQQSLDQGLQFLIQYYNGEERAKGNILERFSAQQFPDLHSELNLSSLELGDSALYFCASSDVGSGNTIYFGEGSWLTVV.

This clonotype was observed a few times. In DNA, the CDR3 is TGTGCCAGCAGTCGTCTTGGACAGGGCCGGGGTAACTATGGCTACACCTTC. Protein: CASSRLGQGRGNYGYTF. The V call is TRBV6-2 or TRBV6-3, the J call TRBJ1-2, with 8 bases fitting TRBD1. The V gene's germline CDR1 is MNHEY and CDR2 SVGEGT. The CDR3 contains 17 residues. The V segment lost 5 bases and the J segment 1 base; nucleotides outside the gene matches: 12.

The chain uses TRBV27 and TRBJ2-5; 13 bases map to TRBD2. CDR3 size: 19 residues. CDR1 and CDR2 from the germline V gene are MNHEY and SMNVEV (reference sequence). With 2 bases clipped from V and 5 bases from J, the junction kept 14 bases outside the gene matches. In DNA form, the CDR3 reads TGTGCCAGCAGTTTAGCCCCTCGGACTAGCGGGGGTGCGATGGAGACCCAGTACTTC. Protein product: CASSLAPRTSGGAMETQYF.

The gene calls are TRBV5-1 and TRBJ1-3; possible D gene TRBD1, 6 bases. Germline lookup yields CDR1 SGHRS and CDR2 YFSETQ. This CDR3 is built from 17 residues. The V gene lost 0 bases and the J gene lost 1 base, with 14 bases spanning the gap. The CDR3 loop reads CASSLVTTGLSGNTIYF. The CDR3 DNA reads as TGCGCCAGCAGCTTGGTCACGACAGGCCTGTCTGGAAACACCATATATTTT.

The sample holds a few counts of this clonotype. The chain carries TRBV13 and TRBJ2-7; D unclear. Trimming took 6 bases from V and 2 from J, leaving 20 bases between them. CDR1 PRHDT and CDR2 FYEKMQ come from the germline V gene (reference sequence). The CDR3 has 16 amino acids. The CDR3 sequence is CASSRSRGFRTYEQYF. The CDR3, as DNA: TGTGCCAGCAGTCGTTCCCGAGGATTCAGAACCTACGAGCAGTACTTC.

V gene TRBV6-2 or TRBV6-3 combines with J gene TRBJ2-1, with 7 bases that match TRBD2. Germline trimming cut 0 bases from V and 4 bases from J; bases unmatched to any gene: 9. This CDR3 has 17 amino acids. Germline CDR1 is MNHEY and CDR2 is SVGEGT. The CDR3 DNA follows: TGTGCCAGCAGTTACTCGCCACCTAGCGGCATTTACAATGAGCAGTTCTTC. Protein sequence: CASSYSPPSGIYNEQFF.